This T cell receptor delta chain emerged from a study of γδ T cells in repeated Plasmodium falciparum infection. Study at large: Malaria-naive adults were infected with P. falciparum NF54 four times over around 600 days. Broader study findings: In Vdelta2-negative, largely Vdelta1+, gammadelta repertoires, repeated controlled infections appeared to drive clonal selection waves.

J was trimmed by 2 bases and V by 0 bases; bases with no gene match: 21. Germline-derived CDR1 and CDR2 are TSWWSYY and QGS. This CDR3 comprises 21 residues. TRG and TRD sequences were obtained from every sorted gammadelta sample. TCRdb made new clone calls on the multiplex PCR reads using CATT. Seen here are some 50,000 delta-chain clones, 1.6% observed once, and the top ten hold roughly 8.6%. This clone was seen more than once but under ten times. What it recognizes is unknown. This probably arose from a read error, given a far larger clone one base away. Other DNA sequences in this sample translate to the same CDR3. Vgamma9/Vdelta2+ and Vdelta2-negative gammadelta T cells were flow-sorted from PBMC for bulk sequencing.

The V gene is TRDV1, the J gene TRDJ1, with 7 bases fitting TRDD3. TCRdb is silent on the J gene; assignment here came from matching the DNA to germline. The sequence was obtained from a pool of human donors (malaria-infected and uninfected, not separated). Sequencing used gamma-delta T cells from blood. The CDR3 sequence is CALGELLLSSGGTWGTDKLIF. CDR3 nucleotides: TGTGCTCTTGGGGAACTGTTACTGTCGAGCGGGGGAACCTGGGGGACCGATAAACTCATCTTT.